These T cell receptor beta chains were read from a single sample in a study of blood T cell repertoires in COVID-19. The table came from immunoSEQ multiplex PCR; TCRdb's copy has only in-frame clones and leaves some out. The sample has more than 45,000 clones, 85% seen once. The sequenced sample consisted of peripheral blood. These receptors came from a human donor in a cohort sampled during active COVID-19. CDR3s include the opening cysteine and the closing phenylalanine or tryptophan. The order of the fields is J gene, clone size, D gene, CDR3 length, V gene, CDR3 DNA, CDR3 protein. D genes are given only for firm matches. The listing skips clone size in some rows; elsewhere it reads once, few, many or a size class.

J gene: TRBJ2-7
clone size: NA
D gene: TRBD1
CDR3 length: 14
V gene: TRBV5-1
CDR3 DNA: TGCGCCAGCAGTTTACAGGGGCCCTCCTACGAGCAGTACTTC
CDR3 protein: CASSLQGPSYEQYF

J gene: TRBJ1-5
clone size: NA
D gene: NA
CDR3 length: 14
V gene: TRBV9
CDR3 DNA: TGTGCCAGCAGCGGCGTCGGGATTTATCAGCCCCAGCATTTT
CDR3 protein: CASSGVGIYQPQHF

J gene: TRBJ2-6
clone size: NA
D gene: NA
CDR3 length: 14
V gene: TRBV2
CDR3 DNA: TGTGCCAGCAGTGATCGGTCTGGGGCCAACGTCCTGACTTTC
CDR3 protein: CASSDRSGANVLTF

J gene: TRBJ1-4
clone size: NA
D gene: NA
CDR3 length: 13
V gene: TRBV7-2
CDR3 DNA: TGTGCCAGCAGGCCCCGGACTAATGAAAAACTGTTTTTT
CDR3 protein: CASRPRTNEKLFF

J gene: TRBJ1-6
clone size: NA
D gene: NA
CDR3 length: 13
V gene: TRBV27
CDR3 DNA: TGTGCCAGCAGTTTATCGAGTCGTTCACCCCTCCACTTT
CDR3 protein: CASSLSSRSPLHF

J gene: TRBJ2-7
clone size: NA
D gene: TRBD2
CDR3 length: 14
V gene: TRBV7-9
CDR3 DNA: TGTGCCAGCAGCGATAGCGGGAGGGCCCCCGAGCAGTACTTC
CDR3 protein: CASSDSGRAPEQYF

J gene: TRBJ2-1
clone size: NA
D gene: TRBD2
CDR3 length: 15
V gene: TRBV10-2
CDR3 DNA: TGCGCCAGCTGTCAAGGGACTAGCGGGAGAATGGAGCAGTTCTTC
CDR3 protein: CASCQGTSGRMEQFF

J gene: TRBJ1-1
clone size: NA
D gene: NA
CDR3 length: 16
V gene: TRBV5-4
CDR3 DNA: TGTGCCAGCAGCGTTGCACAGGGTCAGGGAAACACTGAAGCTTTCTTT
CDR3 protein: CASSVAQGQGNTEAFF

J gene: TRBJ2-5
clone size: NA
D gene: TRBD1
CDR3 length: 14
V gene: TRBV7-7
CDR3 DNA: TGTGCCAGCAGCGACCAGGGGGCTTCGGAGACCCAGTACTTC
CDR3 protein: CASSDQGASETQYF

J gene: TRBJ2-7
clone size: once
D gene: TRBD2
CDR3 length: 16
V gene: TRBV5-1
CDR3 DNA: TGCGCCAGCAGCCCGAAGACTAGCGGGGGGGCCTACGAGCAGTACTTC
CDR3 protein: CASSPKTSGGAYEQYF

J gene: TRBJ2-1
clone size: NA
D gene: NA
CDR3 length: 16
V gene: TRBV27
CDR3 DNA: TGTGCCAGCAGTTCCACACGGGGGGCTTCCTACAATGAGCAGTTCTTC
CDR3 protein: CASSSTRGASYNEQFF

J gene: TRBJ2-7
clone size: few
D gene: TRBD2
CDR3 length: 14
V gene: TRBV7-9
CDR3 DNA: TGTGCCAGCAGTAGGGGCGGGGGCTCCTACGAGCAGTACTTC
CDR3 protein: CASSRGGGSYEQYF

J gene: TRBJ2-3
clone size: NA
D gene: NA
CDR3 length: 13
V gene: TRBV3-1/TRBV3-2
CDR3 DNA: TGTGCCAGCAGCCAAGGCCCCGGAGATACGCAGTATTTT
CDR3 protein: CASSQGPGDTQYF

J gene: TRBJ1-1
clone size: NA
D gene: NA
CDR3 length: 16
V gene: TRBV4-1
CDR3 DNA: TGCGCCAGCAGCGACCTTGCGGCAGGGAGGAGAACTGAAGCTTTCTTT
CDR3 protein: CASSDLAAGRRTEAFF

J gene: TRBJ2-7
clone size: NA
D gene: NA
CDR3 length: 14
V gene: TRBV5-4
CDR3 DNA: TGTGCCAGCAGCTTGGCCGACAGCTCCTACGAGCAGTACTTC
CDR3 protein: CASSLADSSYEQYF

J gene: TRBJ2-7
clone size: NA
D gene: TRBD1
CDR3 length: 13
V gene: TRBV30
CDR3 DNA: TGTGCCTGGAGTGGGGGACAGGCCGGCGAGCAGTACTTC
CDR3 protein: CAWSGGQAGEQYF